This T cell receptor (beta chain) was documented in a study of T-cell reconstitution after alpha-beta-depleted transplantation in children. The V gene lost 0 bases and the J gene lost 2 bases, with 11 bases spanning the gap. The CDR3 spans 15 residues. Germline CDR1 is LGHDT and CDR2 is YNNKEL (reference sequence). Unique molecular identifiers were incorporated into the prepared TCRbeta library. MiXCR was run by TCRdb on the PCR reads, yielding one entry per CDR3 protein. The sample lists about 240,000 distinct CDR3 sequences, about a quarter occurring once. The starting material was PBMCs, obtained before TCRalphabeta/CD19-depleted stem cell transplant. The receptor comes from a girl between 2 and 10 years old with Fanconi anemia, due to receive a stem cell transplant. The V and J genes are TRBV3-1 and TRBJ2-7, with D unclear. The CDR3 nucleotides read TGTGCCAGCAGCCAAGATATGGCAGTACCCTACGAGCAGTACTTC. This sequence encodes CASSQDMAVPYEQYF.